The 31 T cell receptor beta chains listed next were all sequenced from one sample in a study of CD8+ T cells in alopecia areata. RNA was isolated and reverse transcribed to cDNA, the sequencing template. The protocol was immunoSEQ multiplex PCR, while the TCRdb copy is restricted to in-frame clones and leaves out a portion. In the table there are about 76,000 clones, around 29% of which are singletons. Treatment of the sample: oral pan-JAK inhibitor, 5-10 mg twice daily. Material: CD8+ T cells sorted from blood, obtained at week 4, from a patient treated with tofacitinib. The source is a human donor with alopecia areata.

The rearrangement links TRBV15 to TRBJ2-3; 8 bases are shared with TRBD1. The CDR3 runs to 13 residues. Germline CDR1 is LNHNV and CDR2 is YYDKDF (reference sequence). The junction had 4 bases not matched to a gene; V was cut back by 5 bases and J by 6 bases. The CDR3 region is CATSGRTGDTQYF. The CDR3 region has the DNA TGTGCCACCAGCGGACGGACAGGGGATACGCAGTATTTT.

This clone was observed a few times. The chain joins TRBV29-1 to TRBJ2-7; 10 bases are a match to TRBD1. The ends lost 7 bases at V and 1 base at J; junction bases unmatched: 7. The CDR3 contains 14 residues. CDR1 and CDR2 (germline): SQVTM, ANQGSEA. CDR3 DNA sequence: TGCAGCGCTGCCCTGGGACAGGGGTCCTACGAGCAGTACTTC. Amino acids: CSAALGQGSYEQYF.

The chain couples TRBV7-9 to TRBJ2-5; 9 positions agree with TRBD1. The CDR3 has 15 residues. Germline values: CDR1 SEHNR, CDR2 FQNEAQ (reference sequence). Germline trimming cut 5 bases from V and 5 bases from J; bases unmatched to any gene: 9. The CDR3 bases are TGTGCCAGCAGCCCCGGGACAGGGCCGATGGAGACCCAGTACTTC. Encoded protein: CASSPGTGPMETQYF.

The V call is TRBV6-1, the J call TRBJ2-5, with D possibly matching TRBD1 (6 bases). The CDR3 is 14 residues long. From germline, CDR1 is MNHNS and CDR2 SASEGT. V lost 3 bases to trimming and J lost 5 bases, with 13 bases between them. The CDR3 coding sequence is TGTGCCAGCAGTGAGGGGGCTAGCCGGGAGACCCAGTACTTC. The encoded protein is CASSEGASRETQYF.

This chain uses TRBV9 with TRBJ1-1, with D unclear. Germline V gene sequence: CDR1 SGDLS, CDR2 YYNGEE. V lost 0 bases and J lost 4, with 10 bases in between. CDR3 length: 14 residues. The CDR3 region has the DNA TGTGCCAGCAGCGTAGGAGGTCCGGGCACTGAAGCTTTCTTT. It yields the protein CASSVGGPGTEAFF.

This clone was counted once. This rearrangement joins TRBV29-1 to TRBJ1-1, with D possibly TRBD1 on 6 matching bases. The CDR3 runs 13 residues. Germline values: CDR1 SQVTM, CDR2 ANQGSEA. V lost 5 bases and J lost 5, with 15 bases in between. The CDR3 nucleotides are TGCAGCGTTCTCAGGGGCTCCGATACTGAAGCTTTCTTT. Translated, it gives CSVLRGSDTEAFF.

The chain combines TRBV5-4 with TRBJ2-1; D remains ambiguous. The CDR3 contains 14 residues. Between the trimmed V and J ends, which lost 4 bases and 1 base, there was a span of 9 bases. Germline CDR1 is SGHNT and CDR2 is YYREEE (reference sequence). In DNA form, the CDR3 reads TGTGCCAGCAGCCCCTTAGGATCCTACAATGAGCAGTTCTTC. Translated: CASSPLGSYNEQFF. The full variable domain, its missing parts supplied by reference TRBV5-4 and TRBJ2-1, is ETGVTQSPTHLIKTRGQQVTLRCSSQSGHNTVSWYQQALGQGPQFIFQYYREEENGRGNFPPRFSGLQFPNYSSELNVNALELDDSALYLCASSPLGSYNEQFFGPGTRLTVL.

V and J are TRBV29-1 and TRBJ1-2; D may be TRBD1 (6 bases). The germline CDR1 and CDR2 sequences are SQVTM and ANQGSEA. The CDR3 loop spans 12 amino acids. Deletions cut 5 bases from V and 3 bases from J, with 10 bases between. For the CDR3, the DNA is TGCAGCGTTCCACAGGGCTACTATGGCTACACCTTC. The encoded protein is CSVPQGYYGYTF.

The V and J genes are TRBV13 and TRBJ2-1; no reliable D call. The CDR3 sequence is 12 residues long. Germline CDR1 and CDR2: PRHDT and FYEKMQ (reference sequence). The V and J ends lost 2 bases and 9 bases respectively, with 8 bases between them. The CDR3, as DNA: TGTGCCAGCAGCTTATTGGGATCTGAGCAGTTCTTC. This translates into CASSLLGSEQFF. Full variable domain (rest looked up from reference TRBV13 and TRBJ2-1): AAGVIQSPRHLIKEKRETATLKCYPIPRHDTVYWYQQGPGQDPQFLISFYEKMQSDKGSIPDRFSAQQFSDYHSELNMSSLELGDSALYFCASSLLGSEQFFGPGTRLTVL.

The chain combines TRBV30 with TRBJ2-1, with D hard to call. The ends were cut back, 4 bases at V and 8 bases at J, with 9 bases in the middle. Germline CDR1 and CDR2: GTSNPN and SVGIG (reference sequence). This CDR3 comprises 11 residues. CDR3 region: CAWTLGHEQFF. Written as DNA, the CDR3 is TGTGCCTGGACACTGGGTCATGAGCAGTTCTTC.

This clone was found a few times. The rearrangement uses TRBV29-1 and TRBJ2-5; 7 bases are shared with TRBD1. CDR1 SQVTM and CDR2 ANQGSEA come from the germline V gene. There are 13 residues in the CDR3. The ends lost 8 bases at V and 7 bases at J; junction bases unmatched: 13. The CDR3 reads CSSVGGQLGTQYF. In DNA form, the CDR3 reads TGCAGCTCCGTAGGGGGACAGCTTGGGACCCAGTACTTC.

This clone was detected only a few times. The V and J genes are TRBV29-1 and TRBJ1-1; possible D gene TRBD1, 6 bases. This CDR3 has 13 residues. CDR1 and CDR2 from the germline V gene are SQVTM and ANQGSEA. V lost 5 bases, J lost 2 bases, and 12 bases lay in between. The CDR3 loop reads CSVHGGGNTEAFF. The CDR3, as DNA: TGCAGCGTTCACGGGGGGGGCAACACTGAAGCTTTCTTT.

The J gene is TRBJ2-5, the V gene TRBV5-1; tentatively, D is TRBD1 (5 bases). The V gene lost 6 bases and the J gene lost 2 bases, with 8 bases spanning the gap. The CDR3 totals 12 residues. Germline loops: CDR1 SGHRS, CDR2 YFSETQ. The CDR3 protein is CASIRGQETQYF. CDR3 nucleotide sequence: TGCGCCAGCATAAGGGGACAAGAGACCCAGTACTTC.

This clone was found a few times. The rearrangement links TRBV30 to TRBJ2-5; perhaps TRBD1 as D (6 bases). The CDR3 extends over 15 amino acids. V lost 4 bases, J lost 0 bases, and 15 bases lay in between. In germline, CDR1 is GTSNPN, CDR2 SVGIG (reference sequence). DNA of the CDR3: TGTGCCTGGATTCACCACCGGGACAACCAAGAGACCCAGTACTTC. This gives the protein CAWIHHRDNQETQYF.

This sequence joins TRBV13 and TRBJ1-1; 7 nucleotides align to TRBD1. V was clipped by 4 bases and J by 1 base; unmatched bases: 3. Germline V gene sequence: CDR1 PRHDT, CDR2 FYEKMQ (reference sequence). This CDR3 is built from 14 residues. CDR3 loop: CASSSGQENTEAFF. The DNA of the CDR3 is TGTGCCAGCAGCTCTGGACAGGAGAACACTGAAGCTTTCTTT. The entire variable domain, with the rest obtained from reference TRBV13 and TRBJ1-1, is as follows: AAGVIQSPRHLIKEKRETATLKCYPIPRHDTVYWYQQGPGQDPQFLISFYEKMQSDKGSIPDRFSAQQFSDYHSELNMSSLELGDSALYFCASSSGQENTEAFFGQGTRLTVV.

Only one count was recorded for this clone. The V gene is TRBV15, the J gene TRBJ2-7, with D possibly called TRBD1 or TRBD2 (5 bases each). The germline V gene has CDR1 LNHNV and CDR2 YYDKDF (reference sequence). Trimming pared 5 bases from V and 0 bases from J, leaving 8 bases between. The CDR3 is made up of 13 amino acids. CDR3 DNA: TGTGCCACCAGCGGGACGGGCTCCTACGAGCAGTACTTC. Amino acid sequence: CATSGTGSYEQYF.

This clone showed up just a few times. The chain couples TRBV19 to TRBJ2-1; 10 positions agree with TRBD2. CDR3 length: 13 amino acids. J was trimmed by 8 bases and V by 7 bases; bases with no gene match: 5. Germline V gene sequence: CDR1 LNHDA, CDR2 SQIVND (reference sequence). The CDR3 here is CASNLLAGDEQFF. DNA for the CDR3: TGTGCCAGTAACCTCCTAGCGGGAGATGAGCAGTTCTTC.

The J gene is TRBJ1-2, the V gene TRBV29-1; 10 nucleotides line up with TRBD1. J was trimmed by 4 bases and V by 6 bases; bases with no gene match: 5. Germline CDR1 and CDR2: SQVTM and ANQGSEA. The CDR3 is 13 amino acids. The CDR3 bases are TGCAGCGTGCGACAGGGGGCCATCTATGGCTACACCTTC. This sequence encodes CSVRQGAIYGYTF.

This clone was seen only a few times. This sequence joins TRBV29-1 and TRBJ2-7, with D tentatively TRBD1 (5 bases). The CDR3 is made up of 13 amino acids. Germline CDR1 reads SQVTM; CDR2 reads ANQGSEA. The germline V and J ends were trimmed by 6 bases and 1 base, with 13 bases remaining between them. The CDR3 spells CSVKPGHSYEQYF. The CDR3 DNA follows: TGCAGCGTCAAACCCGGACATTCCTACGAGCAGTACTTC.

The genes are TRBV29-1 and TRBJ2-5; D unresolved. The CDR3 loop spans 11 amino acids. Deletions cut 5 bases from V and 5 bases from J, with 9 bases between. CDR1 is SQVTM and CDR2 is ANQGSEA in the germline V gene. CDR3 sequence (DNA): TGCAGCGTTCGGGTGTCGGAGACCCAGTACTTC. Translation: CSVRVSETQYF.

The chain combines TRBV29-1 with TRBJ1-2; D might be TRBD1 (5 bases). The CDR3 contains 15 residues. Trimming took off 5 bases at V and 0 bases at J, with 16 bases between the two ends. Germline-derived CDR1 and CDR2 are SQVTM and ANQGSEA. In DNA, the CDR3 is TGCAGCGTTCCCGACTATCAGGGAGCTAACTATGGCTACACCTTC. This sequence encodes CSVPDYQGANYGYTF.

The J gene is TRBJ2-5, the V gene TRBV9; D ambiguous. From germline, CDR1 is SGDLS and CDR2 YYNGEE. CDR3 length: 12 residues. The germline V and J ends were trimmed by 4 bases and 5 bases, with 9 bases remaining between them. CDR3 sequence reads: CASSSPGETQYF. CDR3 DNA sequence: TGTGCCAGCAGCTCCCCTGGGGAGACCCAGTACTTC.

J is TRBJ2-1 and V is TRBV11-1; D is uncertain. This CDR3 region has 12 residues. Looked up from germline, CDR1 is SGHAT and CDR2 is FQDESV (reference sequence). Trimming pared 5 bases from V and 8 bases from J, leaving 10 bases between. The CDR3 loop is CASSPRGDEQFF. CDR3 nucleotides: TGTGCCAGCAGCCCACGAGGCGATGAGCAGTTCTTC. The variable domain in full, with the rest retrieved from reference TRBV11-1 and TRBJ2-1, is EAEVAQSPRYKITEKSQAVAFWCDPISGHATLYWYRQILGQGPELLVQFQDESVVDDSQLPKDRFSAERLKGVDSTLKIQPAELGDSAMYLCASSPRGDEQFFGPGTRLTVL.

The chain has TRBV29-1 and TRBJ2-7; D gene ambiguous. The CDR3 length is 13 residues. The V gene's germline CDR1 is SQVTM and CDR2 ANQGSEA. V lost 2 bases to trimming and J lost 0 bases, with 8 bases between them. The CDR3 sequence: CSVEPPDSYEQYF. The CDR3 bases are TGCAGCGTTGAACCCCCCGACTCCTACGAGCAGTACTTC.

This clone has a count of ten or more. This chain uses TRBV11-2 with TRBJ2-5, with D possibly being TRBD2 (5 bases). V was pared by 1 base and J by 3 bases, with 9 bases between. CDR3 size: 14 residues. Germline loops: CDR1 SGHAT, CDR2 FQNNGV. CDR3 sequence: CASSLAGMKETQYF. The CDR3 region has the DNA TGTGCCAGCAGCTTAGCGGGGATGAAAGAGACCCAGTACTTC.

This sequence joins TRBV2 and TRBJ2-7, with D perhaps matching TRBD1 or TRBD2 (6 bases each). This CDR3 has 14 residues. V dropped 0 bases and J dropped 9 bases, with 15 bases sitting between them. From germline, CDR1 is SNHLY and CDR2 FYNNEI. The CDR3, as DNA: TGTGCCAGCAGTGAAGCGGGACACTTGGAGGGGCAGTACTTC. Amino acids: CASSEAGHLEGQYF.

This clone was detected only a few times. This sequence joins TRBV19 and TRBJ2-3, with 9 bases matching TRBD1. V lost 9 bases, J lost 4 bases, and 14 bases stayed unmatched. The CDR3 sequence is 16 residues long. CDR1 and CDR2 from the germline V gene are LNHDA and SQIVND (reference sequence). The CDR3: CASKTVTTGGADTQYF. DNA of the CDR3: TGTGCCAGCAAAACTGTGACTACAGGGGGCGCAGATACGCAGTATTTT. The full variable domain, rest sourced from reference TRBV19 and TRBJ2-3, is DGGITQSPKYLFRKEGQNVTLSCEQNLNHDAMYWYRQDPGQGLRLIYYSQIVNDFQKGDIAEGYSVSREKKESFPLTVTSAQKNPTAFYLCASKTVTTGGADTQYFGPGTRLTVL.

This clone appeared a single time. This rearrangement joins TRBV29-1 to TRBJ2-1; D unresolved. Germline V CDR1 and CDR2: SQVTM, ANQGSEA. V lost 7 bases, J lost 7 bases, and 11 bases lay in between. There are 11 residues in the CDR3. The CDR3: CSGETSNEQFF. The CDR3, as DNA: TGCAGCGGGGAAACAAGTAATGAGCAGTTCTTC.

This chain uses TRBV11-2 with TRBJ1-1; no clear D. The germline V and J ends were trimmed by 5 bases and 11 bases, with 15 bases remaining between them. CDR1 and CDR2 (germline): SGHAT, FQNNGV. The CDR3 has 12 residues. The CDR3 DNA follows: TGTGCCAGCAGCCTGGAGGCAGGTGGGGCTTTCTTT. This sequence encodes CASSLEAGGAFF.

The chain couples TRBV4-1 to TRBJ2-2; 7 bases map to TRBD2. The CDR3 is made up of 16 amino acids. V lost 3 bases to trimming and J lost 0 bases; unmatched junction nucleotides: 4. CDR1 MGHRA and CDR2 YSYEKL come from the germline V gene. CDR3 in DNA: TGCGCCAGCAGCCATGCCGGGACTACGAACACCGGGGAGCTGTTTTTT. Protein sequence: CASSHAGTTNTGELFF.

The chain uses TRBV29-1 and TRBJ1-1, with D possibly matching TRBD1 (6 bases). The V gene lost 7 bases and the J gene lost 8 bases, with 14 bases spanning the gap. From germline, CDR1 is SQVTM and CDR2 ANQGSEA. The CDR3 totals 11 residues. CDR3 coding DNA: TGCAGCGCCGGGAGGGGGACCGAAGCTTTCTTT. Encoded protein: CSAGRGTEAFF.